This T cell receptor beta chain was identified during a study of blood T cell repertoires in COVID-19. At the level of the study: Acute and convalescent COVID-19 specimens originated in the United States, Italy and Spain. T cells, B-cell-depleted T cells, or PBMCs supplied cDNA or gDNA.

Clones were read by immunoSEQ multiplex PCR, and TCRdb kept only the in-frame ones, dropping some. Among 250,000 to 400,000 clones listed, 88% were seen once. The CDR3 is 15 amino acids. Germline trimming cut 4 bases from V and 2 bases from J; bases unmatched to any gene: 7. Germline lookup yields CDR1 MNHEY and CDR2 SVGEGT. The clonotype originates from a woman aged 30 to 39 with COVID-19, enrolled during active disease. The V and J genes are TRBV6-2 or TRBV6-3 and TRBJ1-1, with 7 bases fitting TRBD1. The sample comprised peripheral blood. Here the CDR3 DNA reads TGTGCCAGCAGTTCCTGGACAGGAACCAACACTGAAGCTTTCTTT. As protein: CASSSWTGTNTEAFF.